This T cell receptor beta chain was captured in a study of CD8+ T cells in alopecia areata. Following RNA extraction, reverse transcription yielded cDNA that acted as the sequencing template. Sequencing was performed with immunoSEQ multiplex PCR; in TCRdb, only in-frame clones are kept and a portion is missing. The table records about 120,000 clones, 50% to 55% of them present only once. As to this clone: What it binds is unknown.

Treatment of the sample: oral pan-JAK inhibitor, 5-10 mg twice daily. PBMC-derived CD4+ and CD8+ T cells were sorted. Regarding the study as a whole: Throughout tofacitinib, many expanded lesional clones continued to persist in scalp and blood. In scalp, tofacitinib significantly decreased clonality and expanded CD8+ clones among the top 100.

V was trimmed by 0 bases and J by 7 bases, leaving 12 bases between them. The CDR3 spans 14 residues. In germline, CDR1 is MGHRA, CDR2 YSYEKL. The clonotype comes from a human donor with alopecia areata. This sequence joins TRBV4-1 and TRBJ1-2; D may be TRBD1 (5 bases). This specimen was CD4+ T cells sorted from blood, taken at week 4, from a patient treated with tofacitinib. The CDR3 protein is CASSQDGTRIGYTF. CDR3 nucleotide sequence: TGCGCCAGCAGCCAAGACGGGACTCGTATTGGCTACACCTTC.